This T cell receptor (beta chain) was retrieved from a study of T-cell memory formation after mild COVID-19. Overall study context: TCR clusters were mostly confined to one donor each. General observations from the study: Among CD4+ contracting clones, most were CM and EM, and CD8+ ones EMRA. Pre-infection memory held some responding clones, suggesting pre-existing cross-reactive T cells responded. Clones contracting over day 15 to 85 were CD4/CD8 balanced, with later expanders leaning CD4+.

MiXCR, applied by TCRdb to the 5' RACE reads, yields one record per CDR3 protein. The table lists about 420,000 distinct CDR3 sequences, 20% to 25% of them singletons. A few counts support this clonotype. No antigen is known for it. Compared with germline, one end of the junction differs, possibly owing to a read error. This CDR3 contains 16 residues. The germline V gene encodes CDR1 MGHRA and CDR2 YSYEKL. This TCR derives from an adult woman who had mild COVID-19 (a few samples of this study predate the infection). Cell type and time point are not known. Sequences were obtained from PBMCs or a T cell subset sorted from them (not recorded which). The chain couples TRBV4-1 to TRBJ1-1, with D hard to call. DNA for the CDR3: TGCGCCAGCAGCCAAGTGGGGAGAACAATGAAAACTGAAGCTTTCTTT. This translates into CASSQVGRTMKTEAFF.